This entry lists 25 T cell receptor beta chains sequenced from one sample in a study of cytomegalovirus exposure and HLA in healthy donors. The PCR had 60 Vbeta and 13 Jbeta primers. Profiling relied on immunoSEQ multiplex PCR, and the TCRdb table lists in-frame clones only, not all of them. Here the sample spans around 64,000 clones, approximately 80% being singletons. Sequencing was done on a sample of PBMCs. The receptor set was obtained from a man younger than 30 in good health and CMV-seropositive.

The chain links TRBV5-4 to TRBJ1-1; no clear D gene. V was pared by 0 bases and J by 5 bases, with 17 bases between. CDR3 size: 16 residues. Per germline, CDR1 SGHNT and CDR2 YYREEE (reference sequence). CDR3 loop: CASSLGRSEGGTEAFF. CDR3 coding DNA: TGTGCCAGCAGCTTGGGCCGGAGCGAGGGAGGGACTGAAGCTTTCTTT.

This clone has a handful of counts. The chain has TRBV30 and TRBJ1-4, with TRBD1 matching 8 bases. The J segment lost 5 bases and the V segment lost 3 bases, leaving 5 bases of the junction unmatched. The CDR3 extends over 14 amino acids. Germline assignment: CDR1 GTSNPN and CDR2 SVGIG (reference sequence). CDR3 sequence reads: CAWRAQGANEKLFF. The CDR3 nucleotides read TGTGCCTGGAGGGCTCAGGGGGCCAATGAAAAACTGTTTTTT.

The rearrangement joins TRBV2 to TRBJ1-1; no clear D. The V and J ends lost 6 bases and 1 base respectively, with 6 bases between them. The CDR3 has 12 amino acids. Per the germline V gene, CDR1 is SNHLY and CDR2 is FYNNEI. CDR3 nucleotides: TGTGCCAGCAGCCGGTCGAACACTGAAGCTTTCTTT. Protein: CASSRSNTEAFF.

The CDR3 reads CASSEAPGFSNQPQHF. In nucleotides, the CDR3 is TGTGCCAGCAGTGAAGCGCCGGGGTTTAGCAATCAGCCCCAGCATTTT. V is TRBV6-1 and J is TRBJ1-5; unclear D gene. The CDR3 is 16 residues long. Trimming shortened V by 0 bases and J by 0 bases, and 9 bases separated the two germline ends. CDR1 and CDR2 (germline): MNHNS, SASEGT.

The sample holds a few counts of this clone. The chain is built from TRBV10-3 and TRBJ1-1; D perhaps matches TRBD1 (5 bases). V was clipped by 8 bases and J by 1 base, with 11 bases between them. The CDR3 totals 13 residues. CDR1 and CDR2 (germline): ENHRY, SYGVKD. The CDR3 DNA is TGTGCCATCGGGGACTCCCGGAACACTGAAGCTTTCTTT. Its translation: CAIGDSRNTEAFF.

This clone came up once. The chain's CDR3 is CASREGEDQPQHF. CDR3 DNA: TGCGCCAGCAGGGAAGGGGAAGATCAGCCCCAGCATTTT. The chain combines TRBV5-1 with TRBJ1-5; D may be TRBD1 (5 bases). The V end was cut by 5 bases, the J end by 5 bases, with 11 bases between. In germline, CDR1 is SGHRS, CDR2 YFSETQ. The CDR3 runs to 13 residues.

The chain carries TRBV7-9 and TRBJ2-3; 7 bases align to TRBD2. J lost 8 bases, V lost 6 bases, and 11 bases had no gene match. The CDR3 length is 14 residues. The germline V gene has CDR1 SEHNR and CDR2 FQNEAQ (reference sequence). The CDR3 here is CASREATSDGTQYF. The CDR3 DNA sequence: TGTGCCAGCAGGGAGGCCACTAGCGACGGTACGCAGTATTTT.

CDR3: CASSQGLASGRTYEQYF. DNA for the CDR3: TGCGCCAGCAGCCAAGGACTTGCTAGCGGGAGGACCTACGAGCAGTACTTC. This chain links TRBV4-1 with TRBJ2-7; 11 bases are a match to TRBD2. CDR1 MGHRA and CDR2 YSYEKL come from the germline V gene. V was pared by 1 base and J by 2 bases, with 7 bases of the junction left unmatched. The CDR3 extends over 17 amino acids.

The chain recombines TRBV10-1 with TRBJ2-1; 7 bases align to TRBD2. The CDR3 has 16 amino acids. CDR1 WNHNN and CDR2 SYGVQD come from the germline V gene (reference sequence). The junction had 6 bases not matched to a gene; V was cut back by 0 bases and J by 4 bases. The CDR3 sequence: CASSESPSGLYNEQFF. The CDR3 coding sequence is TGCGCCAGCAGTGAGTCGCCTAGCGGACTTTACAATGAGCAGTTCTTC.

In this sample, this clone turned up many times. The chain links TRBV2 to TRBJ2-5, with D maybe TRBD1 (5 bases). Germline V CDR1 and CDR2: SNHLY, FYNNEI. Trimming shortened V by 0 bases and J by 1 base, and 18 bases separated the two germline ends. The CDR3 spans 18 residues. CDR3 sequence: CASSEAGVGVVGQETQYF. The CDR3 nucleotides are TGTGCCAGCAGTGAAGCAGGGGTAGGAGTGGTTGGCCAAGAGACCCAGTACTTC.

The gene calls are TRBV30 and TRBJ2-5, with D possibly matching TRBD1 (6 bases). Trimming pared 4 bases from V and 4 bases from J, leaving 13 bases between. This CDR3 comprises 13 residues. Germline lookup yields CDR1 GTSNPN and CDR2 SVGIG (reference sequence). The CDR3 loop is CAWTGDIRETQYF. CDR3 nucleotides: TGTGCCTGGACTGGGGACATAAGAGAGACCCAGTACTTC. The full variable domain, completed using reference TRBV30 and TRBJ2-5, is SQTIHQWPATLVQPVGSPLSLECTVEGTSNPNLYWYRQAAGRGLQLLFYSVGIGQISSEVPQNLSASRPQDRQFILSSKKLLLSDSGFYLCAWTGDIRETQYFGPGTRLLVL.

In DNA form, the CDR3 reads TGTGCCAGCAGCCGCTGGGAGCAGATGAATTCACCCCTCCACTTT. It encodes CASSRWEQMNSPLHF. This chain links TRBV13 with TRBJ1-6; D gene ambiguous. The germline gives CDR1 PRHDT, CDR2 FYEKMQ (reference sequence). The CDR3 covers 15 residues. V lost 5 bases to trimming and J lost 7 bases, with 15 bases between them.

The genes are TRBV30 and TRBJ2-5, with unresolved D. V was pared by 0 bases and J by 2 bases, with 7 bases between. This CDR3 is 13 amino acids long. The germline gives CDR1 GTSNPN, CDR2 SVGIG (reference sequence). CDR3 protein: CAWSVRRQETQYF. The CDR3 DNA is TGTGCCTGGAGTGTTCGGAGACAAGAGACCCAGTACTTC.

The chain has TRBV4-1 and TRBJ2-5; TRBD2 aligns across 8 bases. The CDR3 runs 15 residues. V was clipped by 3 bases and J by 3 bases; unmatched bases: 6. CDR1 MGHRA and CDR2 YSYEKL come from the germline V gene. The CDR3 coding sequence is TGCGCCAGCAGCCAGGGGGGACTAGAGGAAGAGACCCAGTACTTC. Its translation is CASSQGGLEEETQYF.

This sequence joins TRBV7-3 and TRBJ1-1, with TRBD1 matching over 7 bases. Germline CDR1 is SGHTA and CDR2 is FQGTGA. The V gene end was trimmed by 5 bases and the J gene end by 3 bases; junction bases not matched to a gene: 3. There are 13 residues in the CDR3. The chain's CDR3 is CASSIGTDTEAFF. The CDR3 DNA sequence: TGTGCCAGCAGCATTGGGACAGACACTGAAGCTTTCTTT.

The chain joins TRBV6-5 to TRBJ2-2; D remains unclear. This CDR3 region has 12 residues. The germline V gene has CDR1 MNHEY and CDR2 SVGAGI. V was cut by 8 bases and J by 2 bases, with 6 bases left in between. The CDR3 spells CASAENTGELFF. In DNA, the CDR3 is TGTGCCAGCGCGGAAAACACCGGGGAGCTGTTTTTT.

CDR3 amino acids: CASSLGLPSGNTIYF. CDR3 nucleotides: TGTGCCAGCAGCTTGGGCCTGCCTTCGGGAAACACCATATATTTT. The chain is built from TRBV11-2 and TRBJ1-3, with unresolved D. Germline-derived CDR1 and CDR2 are SGHAT and FQNNGV. The CDR3 has 15 amino acids. V shed 3 bases and J shed 4 bases, with 13 bases lying between them.

The rearrangement uses TRBV13 and TRBJ2-7, with D possibly TRBD1 on 6 matching bases. Trimming removed 2 bases at V and 2 bases at J, with 13 bases between. The CDR3 is 15 residues long. The germline V gene encodes CDR1 PRHDT and CDR2 FYEKMQ (reference sequence). The CDR3 region is CASSLTPQGTYEQYF. The CDR3 DNA is TGTGCCAGCAGCTTAACCCCACAGGGAACCTACGAGCAGTACTTC.

The rearrangement joins TRBV4-1 to TRBJ2-3, with TRBD1 as a possible D gene (5 bases). The germline gives CDR1 MGHRA, CDR2 YSYEKL. The CDR3 has 15 amino acids. The ends were cut back, 0 bases at V and 4 bases at J, with 11 bases in the middle. The CDR3 region is CASSQEGLGADTQYF. CDR3 bases: TGCGCCAGCAGCCAAGAGGGGTTAGGGGCAGATACGCAGTATTTT.

This chain uses TRBV9 with TRBJ2-5; TRBD2 matches at 10 bases. Looked up from germline, CDR1 is SGDLS and CDR2 is YYNGEE. Trimming removed 6 bases from V and 4 bases from J; junction bases left unmatched: 15. This CDR3 is built from 17 residues. CDR3 nucleotide sequence: TGTGCCAGCACCGTGGGGCCCAGCGGGAGGGCCGGAGAGACCCAGTACTTC. This translates into CASTVGPSGRAGETQYF. Full variable domain (missing parts from reference TRBV9 and TRBJ2-5): DSGVTQTPKHLITATGQRVTLRCSPRSGDLSVYWYQQSLDQGLQFLIQYYNGEERAKGNILERFSAQQFPDLHSELNLSSLELGDSALYFCASTVGPSGRAGETQYFGPGTRLLVL.

This clone has a handful of counts. The chain joins TRBV9 to TRBJ2-7; TRBD2 matches 8 bases. The germline gives CDR1 SGDLS, CDR2 YYNGEE. The CDR3 is 15 amino acids. V gave up 0 bases and J gave up 2 bases; unmatched junction bases: 4. The CDR3 DNA sequence: TGTGCCAGCAGCGTAGACGGGGGGGCCCCCTACGAGCAGTACTTC. Its protein product is CASSVDGGAPYEQYF.

The V call is TRBV5-1, the J call TRBJ2-7; D is undetermined. Germline V gives CDR1 SGHRS, CDR2 YFSETQ. The CDR3 runs 14 residues. Trimming shortened V by 0 bases and J by 3 bases, and 10 bases separated the two germline ends. CDR3 DNA sequence: TGCGCCAGCAGCTTGGGCGGCAGAGACTACGAGCAGTACTTC. This translates into CASSLGGRDYEQYF. Supplemented by reference TRBV5-1 and TRBJ2-7, the full variable domain reads KAGVTQTPRYLIKTRGQQVTLSCSPISGHRSVSWYQQTPGQGLQFLFEYFSETQRNKGNFPGRFSGRQFSNSRSEMNVSTLELGDSALYLCASSLGGRDYEQYFGPGTRLTVT.

The chain uses TRBV5-1 and TRBJ2-6; D may be TRBD1 (5 bases). The V gene's germline CDR1 is SGHRS and CDR2 YFSETQ. The CDR3 runs to 16 residues. V was clipped by 0 bases and J by 2 bases, with 9 bases between them. CDR3 residues: CASSLVAGTGANVLTF. The CDR3 region has the DNA TGCGCCAGCAGCTTGGTTGCAGGGACTGGGGCCAACGTCCTGACTTTC.

The CDR3 DNA follows: TGTGCCAGCAGTAGCTTCAATCAGCCCCAGCATTTT. This codes for CASSSFNQPQHF. The V call is TRBV27, the J call TRBJ1-5; D gene uncertain. V lost 5 bases and J lost 3, with 5 bases in between. CDR3 length: 12 amino acids. Germline V gene data show CDR1 as MNHEY and CDR2 as SMNVEV (reference sequence).

The chain links TRBV10-1 to TRBJ2-1; a weak D match, TRBD2 (5 bases). Germline loops: CDR1 WNHNN, CDR2 SYGVQD (reference sequence). This CDR3 has 12 residues. V was pared by 6 bases and J by 10 bases, with 13 bases between. The CDR3 spells CASRGASREQFF. The CDR3, as DNA: TGCGCCAGCAGGGGCGCTAGCCGGGAGCAGTTCTTC.